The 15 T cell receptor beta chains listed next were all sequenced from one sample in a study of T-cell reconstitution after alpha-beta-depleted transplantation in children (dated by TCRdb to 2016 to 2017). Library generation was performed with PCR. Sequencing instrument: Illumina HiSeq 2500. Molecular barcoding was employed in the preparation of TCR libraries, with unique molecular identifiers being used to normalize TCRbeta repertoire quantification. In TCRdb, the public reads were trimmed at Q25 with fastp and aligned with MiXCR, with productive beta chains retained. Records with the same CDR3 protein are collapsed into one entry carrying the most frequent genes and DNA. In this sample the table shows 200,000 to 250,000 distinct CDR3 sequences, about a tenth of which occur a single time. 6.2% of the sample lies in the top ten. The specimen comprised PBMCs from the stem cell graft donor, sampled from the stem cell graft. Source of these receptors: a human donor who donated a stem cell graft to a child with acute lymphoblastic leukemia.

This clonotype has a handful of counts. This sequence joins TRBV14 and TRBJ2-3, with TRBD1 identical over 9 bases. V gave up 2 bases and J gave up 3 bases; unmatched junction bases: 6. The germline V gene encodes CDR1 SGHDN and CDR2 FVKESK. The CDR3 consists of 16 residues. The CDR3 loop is CASSQLRTGVTDTQYF. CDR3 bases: TGTGCCAGCAGCCAACTACGGACAGGGGTGACAGATACGCAGTATTTT.

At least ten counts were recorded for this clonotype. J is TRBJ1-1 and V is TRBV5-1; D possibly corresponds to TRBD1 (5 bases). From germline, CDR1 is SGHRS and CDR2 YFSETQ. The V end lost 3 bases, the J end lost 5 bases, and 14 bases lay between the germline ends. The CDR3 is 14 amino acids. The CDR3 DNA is TGCGCCAGCAGCTCGACGTCAGGGTCGACTGAAGCTTTCTTT. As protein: CASSSTSGSTEAFF.

This CDR3 is CASSLDGPRAFNYGYTF. The CDR3 DNA is TGCGCCAGCAGCCTAGATGGGCCCAGGGCCTTTAACTATGGCTACACCTTC. The V call is TRBV5-1, the J call TRBJ1-2; D might be TRBD1 (5 bases). Trimming took 4 bases from V and 1 from J, leaving 20 bases between them. Per germline, CDR1 SGHRS and CDR2 YFSETQ. The CDR3 is made up of 17 amino acids.

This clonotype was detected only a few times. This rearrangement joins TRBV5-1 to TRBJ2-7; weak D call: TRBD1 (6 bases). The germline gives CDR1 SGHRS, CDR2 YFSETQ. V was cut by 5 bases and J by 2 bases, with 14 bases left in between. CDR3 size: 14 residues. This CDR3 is CASRDTGLTYEQYF. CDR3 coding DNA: TGCGCCAGCAGGGATACAGGGTTGACCTACGAGCAGTACTTC.

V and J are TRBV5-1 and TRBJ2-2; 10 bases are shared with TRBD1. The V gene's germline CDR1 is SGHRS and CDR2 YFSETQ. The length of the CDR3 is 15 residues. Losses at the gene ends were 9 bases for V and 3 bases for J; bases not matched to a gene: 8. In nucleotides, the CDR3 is TGCGCCATCACCCCCGGGACAGGGGACACCGGGGAGCTGTTTTTT. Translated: CAITPGTGDTGELFF. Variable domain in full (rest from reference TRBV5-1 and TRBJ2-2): KAGVTQTPRYLIKTRGQQVTLSCSPISGHRSVSWYQQTPGQGLQFLFEYFSETQRNKGNFPGRFSGRQFSNSRSEMNVSTLELGDSALYLCAITPGTGDTGELFFGEGSRLTVL.

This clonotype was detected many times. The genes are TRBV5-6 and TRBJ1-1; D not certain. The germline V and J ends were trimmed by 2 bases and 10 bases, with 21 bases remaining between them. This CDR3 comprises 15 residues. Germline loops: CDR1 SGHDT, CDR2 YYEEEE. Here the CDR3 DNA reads TGTGCCAGCAGCTTCAAACGAAGCCTGGGTGGTGGAGCTTTCTTT. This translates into CASSFKRSLGGGAFF.

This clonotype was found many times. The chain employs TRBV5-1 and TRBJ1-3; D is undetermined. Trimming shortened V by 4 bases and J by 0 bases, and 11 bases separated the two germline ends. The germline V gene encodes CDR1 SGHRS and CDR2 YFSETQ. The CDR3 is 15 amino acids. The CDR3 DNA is TGCGCCAGCAGCCTTGGACGGCTCTCTGGAAACACCATATATTTT. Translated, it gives CASSLGRLSGNTIYF.

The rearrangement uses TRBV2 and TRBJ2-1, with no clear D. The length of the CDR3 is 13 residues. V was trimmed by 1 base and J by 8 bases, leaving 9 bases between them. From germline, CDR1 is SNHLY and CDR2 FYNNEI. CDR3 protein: CASSEGLRDEQFF. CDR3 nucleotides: TGTGCCAGCAGTGAAGGGCTTCGGGATGAGCAGTTCTTC.

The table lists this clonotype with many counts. The DNA for the CDR3 is TGTGCCAGTCGCCCCGATGAGACCCAAGAGACCCAGTACTTC. This codes for CASRPDETQETQYF. This chain uses TRBV27 with TRBJ2-5; no definite D call. Trimming removed 9 bases at V and 1 base at J, with 15 bases between. The CDR3 is 14 residues long. CDR1 MNHEY and CDR2 SMNVEV come from the germline V gene (reference sequence).

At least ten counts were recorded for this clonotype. The CDR3 protein is CASSTGSSEKLFF. The DNA of the CDR3 is TGTGCCAGCAGTACAGGTTCTAGTGAAAAACTGTTTTTT. V and J are TRBV6-5 and TRBJ1-4; weak D call: TRBD1 (5 bases). Germline CDR1 is MNHEY and CDR2 is SVGAGI. The CDR3 extends over 13 amino acids. Trimming removed 5 bases at V and 7 bases at J, with 11 bases between.

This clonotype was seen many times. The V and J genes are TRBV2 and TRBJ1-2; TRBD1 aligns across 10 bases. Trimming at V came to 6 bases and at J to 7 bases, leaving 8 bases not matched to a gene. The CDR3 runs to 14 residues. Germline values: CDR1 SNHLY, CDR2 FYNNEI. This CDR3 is CASRADRGHGGYTF. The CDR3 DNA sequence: TGTGCCAGCAGGGCCGACAGGGGGCATGGTGGCTACACCTTC.

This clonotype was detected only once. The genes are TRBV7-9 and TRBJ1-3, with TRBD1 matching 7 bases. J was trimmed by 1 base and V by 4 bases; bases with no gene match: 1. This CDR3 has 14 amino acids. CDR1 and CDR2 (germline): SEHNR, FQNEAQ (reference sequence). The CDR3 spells CASSSRGSGNTIYF. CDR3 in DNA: TGTGCCAGCAGCTCCAGGGGGTCTGGAAACACCATATATTTT.

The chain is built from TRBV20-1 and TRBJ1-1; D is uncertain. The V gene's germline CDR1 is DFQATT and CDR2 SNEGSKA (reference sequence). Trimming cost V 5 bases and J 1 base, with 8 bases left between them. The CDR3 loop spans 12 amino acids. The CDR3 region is CSAFRWNTEAFF. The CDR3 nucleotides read TGCAGTGCTTTTCGATGGAACACTGAAGCTTTCTTT.

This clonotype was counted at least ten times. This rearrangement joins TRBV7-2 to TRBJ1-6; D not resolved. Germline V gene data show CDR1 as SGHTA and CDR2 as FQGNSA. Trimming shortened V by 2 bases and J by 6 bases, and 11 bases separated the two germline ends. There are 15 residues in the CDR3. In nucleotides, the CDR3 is TGTGCCAGCAGCTTAACATTGAGGAGTAATTCACCCCTCCACTTT. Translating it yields CASSLTLRSNSPLHF.

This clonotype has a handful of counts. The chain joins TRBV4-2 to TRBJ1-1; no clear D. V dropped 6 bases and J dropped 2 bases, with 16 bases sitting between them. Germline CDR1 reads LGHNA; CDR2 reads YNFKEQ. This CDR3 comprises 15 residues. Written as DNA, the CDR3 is TGTGCCAGCAGGCCCCTGTTGGTATTAAACACTGAAGCTTTCTTT. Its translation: CASRPLLVLNTEAFF.